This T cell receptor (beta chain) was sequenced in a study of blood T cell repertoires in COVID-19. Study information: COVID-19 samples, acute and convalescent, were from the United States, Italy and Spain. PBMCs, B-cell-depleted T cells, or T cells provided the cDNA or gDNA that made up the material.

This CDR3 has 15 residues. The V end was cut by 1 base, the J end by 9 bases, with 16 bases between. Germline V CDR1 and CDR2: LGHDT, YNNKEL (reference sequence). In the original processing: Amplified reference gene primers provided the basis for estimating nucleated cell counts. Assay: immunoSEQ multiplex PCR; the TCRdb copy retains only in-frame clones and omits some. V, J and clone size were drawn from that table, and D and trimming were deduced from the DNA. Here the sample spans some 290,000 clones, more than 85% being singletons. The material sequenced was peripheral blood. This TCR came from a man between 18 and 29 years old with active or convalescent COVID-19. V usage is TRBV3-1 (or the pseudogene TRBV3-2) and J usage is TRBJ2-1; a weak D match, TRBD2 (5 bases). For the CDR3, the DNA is TGTGCCAGCAGCCAAGTTTCGGGGAGCGGTAGTGAGCAGTTCTTC. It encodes CASSQVSGSGSEQFF.